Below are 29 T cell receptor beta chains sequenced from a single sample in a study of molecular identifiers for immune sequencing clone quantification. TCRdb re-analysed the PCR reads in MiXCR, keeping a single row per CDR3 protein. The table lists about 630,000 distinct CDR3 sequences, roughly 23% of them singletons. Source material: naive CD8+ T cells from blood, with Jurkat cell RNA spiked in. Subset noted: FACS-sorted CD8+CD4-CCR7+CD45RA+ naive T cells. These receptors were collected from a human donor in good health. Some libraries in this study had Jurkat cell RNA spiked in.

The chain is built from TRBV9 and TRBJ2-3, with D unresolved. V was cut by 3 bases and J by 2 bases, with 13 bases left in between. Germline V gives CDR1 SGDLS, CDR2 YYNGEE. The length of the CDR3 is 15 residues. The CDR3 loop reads CASSADWPLTDTQYF. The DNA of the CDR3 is TGTGCCAGCAGCGCCGACTGGCCTCTCACAGATACGCAGTATTTT.

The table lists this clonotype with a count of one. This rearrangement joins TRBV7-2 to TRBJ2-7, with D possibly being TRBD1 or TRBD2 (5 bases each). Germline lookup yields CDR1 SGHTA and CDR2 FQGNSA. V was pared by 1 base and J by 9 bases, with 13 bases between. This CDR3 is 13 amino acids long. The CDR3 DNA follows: TGTGCCAGCAGCTTAGTCATTCTCGGGGCGCAGTACTTC. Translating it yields CASSLVILGAQYF.

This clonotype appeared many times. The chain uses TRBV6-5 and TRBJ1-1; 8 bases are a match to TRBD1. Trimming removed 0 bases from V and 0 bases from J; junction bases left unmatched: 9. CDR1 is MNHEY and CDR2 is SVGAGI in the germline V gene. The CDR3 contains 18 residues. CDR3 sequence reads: CASSYSMDRDYMNTEAFF. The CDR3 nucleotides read TGTGCCAGCAGTTACTCAATGGACAGGGACTATATGAACACTGAAGCTTTCTTT.

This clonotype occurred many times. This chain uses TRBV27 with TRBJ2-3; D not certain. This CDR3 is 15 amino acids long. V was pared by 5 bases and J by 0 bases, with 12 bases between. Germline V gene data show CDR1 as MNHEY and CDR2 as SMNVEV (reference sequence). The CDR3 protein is CASSPQRVSTDTQYF. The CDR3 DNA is TGTGCCAGCAGTCCCCAGCGAGTTAGCACAGATACGCAGTATTTT.

Here the CDR3 reads CSARDLQLDPYEQYF. DNA of the CDR3: TGCAGTGCTAGAGATTTGCAGTTAGATCCCTACGAGCAGTACTTC. The chain carries TRBV20-1 and TRBJ2-7; no firm D call. This CDR3 region has 15 residues. Trimming cost V 0 bases and J 2 bases, with 14 bases left between them. Germline V CDR1 and CDR2: DFQATT, SNEGSKA (reference sequence).

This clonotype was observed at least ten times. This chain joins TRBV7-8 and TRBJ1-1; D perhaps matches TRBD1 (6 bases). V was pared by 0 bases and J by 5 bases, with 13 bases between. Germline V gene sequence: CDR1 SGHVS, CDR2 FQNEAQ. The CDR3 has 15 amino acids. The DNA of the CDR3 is TGTGCCAGCAGCTTAGCGCTGGGGGCGGAAACTGAAGCTTTCTTT. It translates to CASSLALGAETEAFF.

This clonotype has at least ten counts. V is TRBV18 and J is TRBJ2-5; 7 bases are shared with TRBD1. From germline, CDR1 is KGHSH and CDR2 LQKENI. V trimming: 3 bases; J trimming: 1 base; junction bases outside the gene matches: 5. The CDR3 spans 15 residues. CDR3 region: CASSPRDSVQETQYF. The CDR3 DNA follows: TGTGCCAGCTCACCCAGGGACAGTGTCCAAGAGACCCAGTACTTC.

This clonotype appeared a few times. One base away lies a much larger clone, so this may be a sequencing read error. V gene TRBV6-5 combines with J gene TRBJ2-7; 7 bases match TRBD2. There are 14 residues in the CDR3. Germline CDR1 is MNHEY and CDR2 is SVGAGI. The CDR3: CASSREDSIYERYF. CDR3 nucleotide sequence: TGTGCCAGCAGCCGGGAGGACTCGATATACGAGCGGTACTTC.

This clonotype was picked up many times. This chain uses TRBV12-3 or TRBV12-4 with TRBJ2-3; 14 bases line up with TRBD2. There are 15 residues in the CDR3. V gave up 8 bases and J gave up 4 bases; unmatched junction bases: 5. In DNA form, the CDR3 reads TGTGCCAGCCGGACGGGACTAGCGGGAGCAGATACGCAGTATTTT. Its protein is CASRTGLAGADTQYF.

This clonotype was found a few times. The CDR3 here is CASSPQKSLAGDSTDTQYF. The CDR3 bases are TGTGCCAGCAGTCCTCAAAAATCACTAGCGGGAGACTCCACAGATACGCAGTATTTT. This sequence joins TRBV27 and TRBJ2-3; 11 positions match TRBD2. Germline V CDR1 and CDR2: MNHEY, SMNVEV (reference sequence). Trimming took 5 bases from V and 2 from J; bases not matched to a gene: 15. The CDR3 is 19 amino acids.

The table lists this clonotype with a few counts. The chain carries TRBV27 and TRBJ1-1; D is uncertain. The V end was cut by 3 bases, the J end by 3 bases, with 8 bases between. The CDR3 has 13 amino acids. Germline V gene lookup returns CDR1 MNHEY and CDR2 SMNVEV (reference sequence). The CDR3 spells CASSFVWDTEAFF. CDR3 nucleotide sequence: TGTGCCAGCAGTTTCGTCTGGGACACTGAAGCTTTCTTT.

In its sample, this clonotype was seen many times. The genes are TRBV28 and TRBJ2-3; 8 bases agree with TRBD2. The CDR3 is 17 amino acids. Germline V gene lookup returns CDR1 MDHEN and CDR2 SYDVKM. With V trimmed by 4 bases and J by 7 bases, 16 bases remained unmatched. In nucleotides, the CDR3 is TGTGCCAGCAGTTACGATTTAGCGGGGCCGACAGGATATACGCAGTATTTT. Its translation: CASSYDLAGPTGYTQYF.

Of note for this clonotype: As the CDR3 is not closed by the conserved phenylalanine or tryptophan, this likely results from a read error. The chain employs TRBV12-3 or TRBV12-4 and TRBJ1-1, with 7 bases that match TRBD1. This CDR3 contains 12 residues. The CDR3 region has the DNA TGTGCCGGCAGTTCAGGGGGCACTGAAGCTTTCCTT. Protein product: CAGSSGGTEAFL.

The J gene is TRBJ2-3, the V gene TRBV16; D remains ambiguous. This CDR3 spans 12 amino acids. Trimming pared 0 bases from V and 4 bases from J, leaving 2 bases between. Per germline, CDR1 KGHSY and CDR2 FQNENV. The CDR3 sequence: CASSQSSDTQYF. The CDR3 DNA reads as TGTGCCAGCAGCCAATCATCAGATACGCAGTATTTT.

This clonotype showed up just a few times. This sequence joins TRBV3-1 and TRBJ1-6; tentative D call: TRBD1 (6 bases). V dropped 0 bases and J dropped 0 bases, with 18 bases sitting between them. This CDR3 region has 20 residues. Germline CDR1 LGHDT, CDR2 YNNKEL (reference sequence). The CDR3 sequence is CASSQDIAGDALSYNSPLHF. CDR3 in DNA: TGTGCCAGCAGCCAAGATATCGCAGGGGACGCCCTCTCCTATAATTCACCCCTCCACTTT.

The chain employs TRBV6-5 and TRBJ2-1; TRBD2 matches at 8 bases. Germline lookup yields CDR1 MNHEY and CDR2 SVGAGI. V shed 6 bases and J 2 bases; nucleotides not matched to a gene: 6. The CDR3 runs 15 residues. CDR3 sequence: CASRQLAATYNEQFF. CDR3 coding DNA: TGTGCCAGCAGACAACTAGCGGCCACCTACAATGAGCAGTTCTTC.

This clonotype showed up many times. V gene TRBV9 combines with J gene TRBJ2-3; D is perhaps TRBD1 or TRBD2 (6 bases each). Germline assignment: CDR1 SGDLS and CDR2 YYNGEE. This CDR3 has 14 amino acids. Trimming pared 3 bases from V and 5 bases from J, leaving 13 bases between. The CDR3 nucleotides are TGTGCCAGCAGCGCAGAGGGGGAGGTAGATACGCAGTATTTT. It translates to CASSAEGEVDTQYF.

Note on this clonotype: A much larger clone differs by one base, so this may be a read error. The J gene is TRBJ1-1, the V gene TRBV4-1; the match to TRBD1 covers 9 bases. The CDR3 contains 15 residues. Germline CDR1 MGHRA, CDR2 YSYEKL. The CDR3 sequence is CASSQGQGVMTEALF. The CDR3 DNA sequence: TGCGCCAGCAGCCAAGGACAGGGGGTGATGACTGAAGCTTTATTT.

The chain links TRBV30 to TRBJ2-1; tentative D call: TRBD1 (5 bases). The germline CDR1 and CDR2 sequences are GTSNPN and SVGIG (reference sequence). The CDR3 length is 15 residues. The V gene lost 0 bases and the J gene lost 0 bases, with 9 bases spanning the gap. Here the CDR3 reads CAWSVGLNSYNEQFF. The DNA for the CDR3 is TGTGCCTGGAGTGTGGGGCTTAACTCCTACAATGAGCAGTTCTTC.

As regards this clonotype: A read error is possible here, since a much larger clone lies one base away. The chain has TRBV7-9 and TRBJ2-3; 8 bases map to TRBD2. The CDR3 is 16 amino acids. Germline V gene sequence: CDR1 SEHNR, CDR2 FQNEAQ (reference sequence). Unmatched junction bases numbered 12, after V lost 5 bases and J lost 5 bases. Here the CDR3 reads CASSQTGGRSRDTQYF. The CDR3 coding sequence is TGTGCCAGCAGCCAGACTGGCGGGAGGAGTAGAGATACGCAGTATTTT.

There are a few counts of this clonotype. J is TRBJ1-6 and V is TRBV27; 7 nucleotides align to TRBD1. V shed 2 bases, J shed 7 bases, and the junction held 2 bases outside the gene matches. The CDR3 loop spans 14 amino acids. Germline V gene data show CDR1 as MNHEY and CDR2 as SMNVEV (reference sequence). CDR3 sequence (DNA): TGTGCCAGCAGTTTAACAGGGGTAAATTCACCCCTCCACTTT. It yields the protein CASSLTGVNSPLHF.

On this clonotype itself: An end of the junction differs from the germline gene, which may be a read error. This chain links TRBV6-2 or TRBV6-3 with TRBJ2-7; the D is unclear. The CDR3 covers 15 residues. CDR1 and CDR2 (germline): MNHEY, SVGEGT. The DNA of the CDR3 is TGTGCCAGCAATTCCTTTAGAGGTACCTCCTACGCGCAGTACTTC. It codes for CASNSFRGTSYAQYF.

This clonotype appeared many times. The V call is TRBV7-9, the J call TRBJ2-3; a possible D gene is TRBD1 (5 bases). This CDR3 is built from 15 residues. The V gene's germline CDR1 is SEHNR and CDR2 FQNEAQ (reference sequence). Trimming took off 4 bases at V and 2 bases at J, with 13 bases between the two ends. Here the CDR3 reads CASSSLRGYTDTQYF. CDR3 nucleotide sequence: TGTGCCAGCAGCTCCCTTAGGGGCTACACAGATACGCAGTATTTT.

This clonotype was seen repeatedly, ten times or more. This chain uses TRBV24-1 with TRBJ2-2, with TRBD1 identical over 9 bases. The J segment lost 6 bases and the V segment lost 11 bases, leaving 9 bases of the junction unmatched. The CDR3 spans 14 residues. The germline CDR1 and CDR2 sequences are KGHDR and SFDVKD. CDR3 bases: TGTGCCATACAACAGGGGGCGGCTTCCGGGGAGCTGTTTTTT. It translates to CAIQQGAASGELFF.

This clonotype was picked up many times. The CDR3 coding sequence is TGCGCCAGCAGCCGCAACGGCCGAGGCAATCAGCCCCAGCATTTT. Encoded protein: CASSRNGRGNQPQHF. This chain connects TRBV4-1 to TRBJ1-5, with D hard to call. Germline CDR1 is MGHRA and CDR2 is YSYEKL. This CDR3 has 15 amino acids. Deletions cut 4 bases from V and 2 bases from J, with 12 bases between.

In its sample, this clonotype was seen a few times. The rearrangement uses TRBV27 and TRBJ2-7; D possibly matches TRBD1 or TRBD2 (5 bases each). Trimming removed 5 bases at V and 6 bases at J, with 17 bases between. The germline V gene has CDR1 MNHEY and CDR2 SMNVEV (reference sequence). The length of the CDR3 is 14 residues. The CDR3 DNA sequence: TGTGCCAGCAGTCCTAGACCAGGGAGATCCGAGCAGTACTTC. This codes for CASSPRPGRSEQYF.

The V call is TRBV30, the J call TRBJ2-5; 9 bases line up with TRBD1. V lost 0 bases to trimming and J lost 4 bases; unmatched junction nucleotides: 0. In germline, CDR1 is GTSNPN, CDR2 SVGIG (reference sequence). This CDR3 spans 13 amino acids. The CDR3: CAWSVDRGETQYF. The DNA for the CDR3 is TGTGCCTGGAGTGTGGACAGGGGAGAGACCCAGTACTTC.

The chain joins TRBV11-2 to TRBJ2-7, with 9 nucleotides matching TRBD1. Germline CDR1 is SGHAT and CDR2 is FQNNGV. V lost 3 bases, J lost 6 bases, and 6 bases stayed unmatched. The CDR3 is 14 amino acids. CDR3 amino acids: CASSFGDRAFEQYF. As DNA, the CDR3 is TGTGCCAGCAGCTTTGGGGACAGGGCGTTCGAGCAGTACTTC.

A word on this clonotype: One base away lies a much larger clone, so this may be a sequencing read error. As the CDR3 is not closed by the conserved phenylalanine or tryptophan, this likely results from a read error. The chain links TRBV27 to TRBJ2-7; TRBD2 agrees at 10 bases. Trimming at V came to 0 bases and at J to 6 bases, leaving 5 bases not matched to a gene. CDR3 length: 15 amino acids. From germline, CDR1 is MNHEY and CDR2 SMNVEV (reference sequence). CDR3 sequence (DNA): TGTGCCAGCAGTTTATCGGCTAGCGGGAGTACCGAGCAGTACCTC. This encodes CASSLSASGSTEQYL.